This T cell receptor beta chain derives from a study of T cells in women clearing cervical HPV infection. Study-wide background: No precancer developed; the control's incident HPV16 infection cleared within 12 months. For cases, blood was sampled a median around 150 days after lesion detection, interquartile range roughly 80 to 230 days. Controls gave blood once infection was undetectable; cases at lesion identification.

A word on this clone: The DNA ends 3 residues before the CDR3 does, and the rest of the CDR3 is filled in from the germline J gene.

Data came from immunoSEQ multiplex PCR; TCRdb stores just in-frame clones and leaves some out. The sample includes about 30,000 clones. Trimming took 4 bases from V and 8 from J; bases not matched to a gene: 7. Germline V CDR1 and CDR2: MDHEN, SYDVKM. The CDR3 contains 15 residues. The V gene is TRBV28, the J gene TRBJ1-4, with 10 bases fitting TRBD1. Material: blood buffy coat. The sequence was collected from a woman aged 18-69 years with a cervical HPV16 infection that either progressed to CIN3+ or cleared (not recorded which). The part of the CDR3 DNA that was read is TGTGCCAGCAGTTACGGACAGGGGGGGGCAGAAAAA. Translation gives CASSYGQGGAEK. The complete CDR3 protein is CASSYGQGGAEKLFF.